The rows below give T cell receptor beta chains drawn from one sample of a study of blood T cell repertoires in COVID-19. The repertoire was sequenced with immunoSEQ multiplex PCR; TCRdb's copy has only in-frame clones and lacks some. The sample comprises over 250,000 clones, over 65% of which are singletons, and 2.5% to 4% rests with the top ten. Material for sequencing was peripheral blood. The receptors originated from an elderly woman with acute or convalescent COVID-19. Both conserved end residues are part of each CDR3. The D gene is left open where the match is weak. Size values are once, few and many counts, or a class for expanded clones, and some rows have none.

v_call	clone_size	d_call	j_call	cdr3_aa	cdr3_nt
TRBV11-2	many	TRBD1	TRBJ2-1	CASSSFVGGQGKQFF	TGTGCCAGCAGCTCCTTTGTCGGGGGACAGGGCAAGCAGTTCTTC
TRBV7-6	-	-	TRBJ1-5	CASSFYNTGSGQPQHF	TGTGCCAGCAGCTTTTACAACACAGGGTCGGGTCAGCCCCAGCATTTT
TRBV7-2	-	TRBD1	TRBJ2-4	CASSPRGTGGYIQYF	TGTGCCAGCAGCCCTCGGGGGACAGGGGGGTACATTCAGTACTTC
TRBV9	-	-	TRBJ1-3	CASSAREAHERGNTIYF	TGTGCCAGCAGCGCCAGAGAGGCTCATGAGCGTGGAAACACCATATATTTT
TRBV7-6	-	-	TRBJ2-1	CASSLRGGDEQFF	TGTGCCAGCAGCTTGCGAGGAGGGGATGAGCAGTTCTTC
TRBV5-5	-	TRBD2	TRBJ2-2	CASSSPTSGLTNTGELFF	TGTGCCAGCAGCTCCCCGACTAGCGGGCTCACGAACACCGGGGAGCTGTTTTTT
TRBV2	-	TRBD1	TRBJ1-5	CASGQGERQPQHF	TGTGCCAGCGGACAGGGGGAACGACAGCCCCAGCATTTT
TRBV13	-	-	TRBJ2-3	CASSLRGADTQYF	TGTGCCAGCAGCTTACGCGGGGCAGATACGCAGTATTTT
TRBV6-5	few	-	TRBJ2-7	CASSSQGAGEHEQYF	TGTGCCAGCAGTTCCCAAGGCGCAGGGGAACACGAGCAGTACTTC
TRBV4-1	few	-	TRBJ1-1	CASSHLPRGNTEAFF	TGCGCCAGCAGCCATCTCCCCAGGGGGAACACTGAAGCTTTCTTT